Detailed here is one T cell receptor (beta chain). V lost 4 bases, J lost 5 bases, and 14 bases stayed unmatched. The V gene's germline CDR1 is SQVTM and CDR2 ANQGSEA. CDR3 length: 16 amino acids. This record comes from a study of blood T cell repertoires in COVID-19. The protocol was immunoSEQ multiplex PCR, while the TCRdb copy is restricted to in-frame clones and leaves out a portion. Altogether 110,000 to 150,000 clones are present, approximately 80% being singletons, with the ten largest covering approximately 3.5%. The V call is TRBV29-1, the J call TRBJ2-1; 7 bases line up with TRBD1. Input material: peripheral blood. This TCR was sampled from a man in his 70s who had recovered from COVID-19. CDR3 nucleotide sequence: TGCAGCGTTGGGGGTTACAGGGGAGTAAGGGACAATGAGCAGTTCTTC. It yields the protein CSVGGYRGVRDNEQFF.